This T cell receptor beta chain was sequenced for a study of blood T cell repertoires in COVID-19. The method was immunoSEQ multiplex PCR; TCRdb's version includes in-frame clones alone and lacks a portion of them. The top ten hold 15% to 20% of the sample, which has some 130,000 clones, 80% to 90% seen once. Trimming cost V 2 bases and J 0 bases, with 16 bases left between them. Germline CDR1 SGHTA, CDR2 FQGNSA. CDR3 size: 17 residues. The rearrangement joins TRBV7-2 to TRBJ1-2; tentative D call: TRBD1 (5 bases). Material: peripheral blood. This TCR was sampled from a man between 50 and 59 years old with active or convalescent COVID-19. DNA for the CDR3: TGTGCCAGCAGCTTAAGGATCCGGACATCTGCTAACTATGGCTACACCTTC. Translated: CASSLRIRTSANYGYTF.